This TCR beta chain was observed in a study of CD4 T cells in relation to SARS-CoV-2 and coronaviruses. From germline, CDR1 is MDHEN and CDR2 SYDVKM. CDR3 size: 13 residues. Deletions cut 6 bases from V and 5 bases from J, with 13 bases between. CD4+ T cells from unexposed donors were obtained before the COVID-19 pandemic (2011-2018). CD4+ T cells were isolated from the cells after 10 days of culture. A note on this clone: The target antigen is unknown.

General study points: In approximately 71% of donors, memory CD4+ clonotypes crossrecognized SARS-CoV-2 and at least one common cold coronavirus spike.

Data came from immunoSEQ multiplex PCR; TCRdb stores just in-frame clones and leaves some out. The table shows about 26,000 clones, with roughly 80% occurring only once. The V gene is TRBV28, the J gene TRBJ1-2; D is undetermined. This TCR was sampled from a human donor in good health. Source material: CD4+ T cells from PBMCs, cultured in vitro. CDR3 in DNA: TGTGCCAGCAGCGGCAGGTCCGGGTATGGCTACACCTTC. Amino acid sequence: CASSGRSGYGYTF.